The rows below give T cell receptor beta chains drawn from one sample of a study of shared clonotypes between healthy human individuals. The protocol was immunoSEQ multiplex PCR, while the TCRdb copy is restricted to in-frame clones and leaves out a portion. The data show about 380,000 clones, with approximately 97% seen just once and 0.32% held by the top ten. What was sequenced was memory CD8+ T cells sorted from blood. Receptors originate from a man younger than 45 in good health. Each CDR3 is given with its conserved first and last residue. A D gene is named only where the DNA matches it firmly.

len: 15
v_gene: TRBV30
j_gene: TRBJ2-7
d_gene: TRBD1
CDR3aa: CAWSEPGQGEYEQYF

len: 15
v_gene: TRBV5-4
j_gene: TRBJ2-2
d_gene: .
CDR3aa: CASSSFPAATGELFF

len: 18
v_gene: TRBV7-8
j_gene: TRBJ1-5
d_gene: TRBD1
CDR3aa: CASSLGGQLPGRNQPQHF

len: 15
v_gene: TRBV28
j_gene: TRBJ2-2
d_gene: TRBD2
CDR3aa: CASSPGTSGTRELFF

len: 13
v_gene: TRBV28
j_gene: TRBJ2-5
d_gene: TRBD2
CDR3aa: CASAGDVVETQYF

len: 13
v_gene: TRBV12-5
j_gene: TRBJ1-1
d_gene: .
CDR3aa: CASDGGENTEAFF

len: 16
v_gene: TRBV11-2
j_gene: TRBJ1-1
d_gene: TRBD1
CDR3aa: CASSLDLYRGYTEAFF

len: 14
v_gene: TRBV7-2
j_gene: TRBJ2-3
d_gene: .
CDR3aa: CASSLGQSTDTQYF

len: 16
v_gene: TRBV4-1
j_gene: TRBJ2-5
d_gene: TRBD2
CDR3aa: CASSQGETSGKETQYF

len: 20
v_gene: TRBV28
j_gene: TRBJ1-1
d_gene: TRBD1
CDR3aa: CASRNTGPGQASLVNTEAFF

len: 14
v_gene: TRBV21-1
j_gene: TRBJ1-2
d_gene: .
CDR3aa: CATPKEGRNYGYTF

len: 14
v_gene: TRBV18
j_gene: TRBJ1-5
d_gene: .
CDR3aa: CASSPLRGNQPQHF

len: 17
v_gene: TRBV5-6
j_gene: TRBJ2-7
d_gene: .
CDR3aa: CASSFSRPRVSYYEQYF

len: 14
v_gene: TRBV28
j_gene: TRBJ2-3
d_gene: .
CDR3aa: CASSSPSGTDTQYF

len: 14
v_gene: TRBV5-1
j_gene: TRBJ1-2
d_gene: TRBD1
CDR3aa: CASRPTAGGYGYTF